These 29 T cell receptor beta chains originate from one sample sequenced in a study of shared clonotypes between healthy human individuals. The data were produced by immunoSEQ multiplex PCR, yet TCRdb's version contains in-frame clones alone and is incomplete. The sample shows some 680,000 clones, approximately 73% of them seen only once. Specimen: memory CD4+ T cells sorted from blood. Subset specified: CD45RA-negative fraction. Receptor source: a woman in her twenties or thirties in good health.

CDR3: CASSLRRDAITDTQYF. CDR3 coding DNA: TGTGCCAGCAGCCTGAGGCGGGACGCTATCACAGATACGCAGTATTTT. This chain joins TRBV11-2 and TRBJ2-3; D is perhaps TRBD2 (6 bases). From germline, CDR1 is SGHAT and CDR2 FQNNGV. The V end lost 5 bases, the J end lost 2 bases, and 17 bases lay between the germline ends. This CDR3 region has 16 residues.

The chain couples TRBV5-6 to TRBJ1-5; no reliable D call. Trimming left V 2 bases short and J 4 bases short, with 4 bases between. The CDR3 is 12 amino acids. Germline assignment: CDR1 SGHDT and CDR2 YYEEEE. For the CDR3, the DNA is TGTGCCAGCAGCTTCTCTAATCAGCCCCAGCATTTT. Translating gives CASSFSNQPQHF.

CDR3 in amino acids: CATSRDRRTFSGANVLTF. DNA for the CDR3: TGTGCCACCAGCAGAGATCGTAGGACTTTCTCTGGGGCCAACGTCCTGACTTTC. This chain connects TRBV15 to TRBJ2-6; tentative D call: TRBD2 (5 bases). Germline V gives CDR1 LNHNV, CDR2 YYDKDF (reference sequence). Trimming took 0 bases from V and 0 from J, leaving 12 bases between them. CDR3 length: 18 residues.

The chain couples TRBV7-3 to TRBJ2-3; D call uncertain. The germline V gene has CDR1 SGHTA and CDR2 FQGTGA. The CDR3 consists of 13 residues. The V and J ends lost 1 base and 1 base respectively, with 3 bases between them. Written as DNA, the CDR3 is TGTGCCAGCAGCTTAATCGGCACAGATACGCAGTATTTT. This sequence encodes CASSLIGTDTQYF.

This clone was recorded a few times. J is TRBJ1-2 and V is TRBV19; 8 nucleotides match TRBD1. V trimming: 2 bases; J trimming: 13 bases; junction bases outside the gene matches: 6. This CDR3 is built from 12 residues. Germline V lookup: CDR1 LNHDA, CDR2 SQIVND (reference sequence). CDR3: CASSITDRVLTF. The CDR3, as DNA: TGTGCCAGTAGTATAACGGACAGGGTGCTCACCTTC.

The rearrangement links TRBV19 to TRBJ1-1, with unresolved D. V lost 3 bases, J lost 2 bases, and 7 bases lay in between. The CDR3 runs to 13 residues. Germline lookup yields CDR1 LNHDA and CDR2 SQIVND (reference sequence). CDR3 DNA: TGTGCCAGTAGTATTGCACCCAACACTGAAGCTTTCTTT. It is translated as CASSIAPNTEAFF.

The chain links TRBV28 to TRBJ2-3, with 9 bases fitting TRBD2. The V segment lost 4 bases and the J segment 6 bases; nucleotides outside the gene matches: 11. The CDR3 is made up of 16 amino acids. CDR1 is MDHEN and CDR2 is SYDVKM in the germline V gene. The DNA of the CDR3 is TGTGCCAGCAGTTCGCCCTTAGCGGGAGTTGCTGATACGCAGTATTTT. This codes for CASSSPLAGVADTQYF.

The rearrangement links TRBV6-1 to TRBJ2-5; TRBD2 might be the D (5 bases). Germline V CDR1 and CDR2: MNHNS, SASEGT. The CDR3 runs 13 residues. CDR3 sequence (DNA): TGTGCAGGCGGACTTCTAACCCAAGAGACCCAGTACTTC. Amino acids: CAGGLLTQETQYF.

The V call is TRBV25-1, the J call TRBJ2-3; 8 nucleotides match TRBD1. CDR3 length equals 15 residues. The germline V gene has CDR1 MGHDK and CDR2 SYGVNS. With 7 bases clipped from V and 3 bases from J, the junction kept 9 bases outside the gene matches. The CDR3 coding sequence is TGTGCCAGCACCTCGGACAGGGTTGGGACAGATACGCAGTATTTT. The encoded protein is CASTSDRVGTDTQYF.

This chain uses TRBV6-7 with TRBJ2-7; 8 bases are a match to TRBD1. TRBV6-7 is an ORF, and what it does is uncertain. This CDR3 comprises 15 residues. V lost 2 bases and J lost 3; bases outside the gene matches: 6. CDR3 DNA: TGTGCCAGCAGTTACCCGGGACAGGAGAACTACGAGCAGTACTTC. Residues: CASSYPGQENYEQYF.

This sequence joins TRBV19 and TRBJ2-5; 10 bases are shared with TRBD2. Germline V gene lookup returns CDR1 LNHDA and CDR2 SQIVND (reference sequence). After removal of 5 bases from V and 4 bases from J, the junction contained 10 bases not matched to a gene. This CDR3 is 16 amino acids long. The CDR3 loop reads CASSELAGVRGETQYF. The CDR3 bases are TGTGCCAGTAGTGAGCTAGCGGGAGTCAGAGGAGAGACCCAGTACTTC.

This clone has only a few counts. This rearrangement joins TRBV6-1 to TRBJ1-2; D is possibly TRBD1 (5 bases). The CDR3 is 13 residues long. V lost 6 bases and J 2 bases, leaving 10 bases between the germline ends. Germline V lookup: CDR1 MNHNS, CDR2 SASEGT. The CDR3 nucleotides read TGTGCCAGCAGCGAGCCAGGGAACTATGGCTACACCTTC. Amino acids: CASSEPGNYGYTF.

The V gene is TRBV9, the J gene TRBJ2-7; TRBD1 matches at 10 bases. The J segment lost 4 bases and the V segment lost 3 bases, leaving 7 bases of the junction unmatched. The length of the CDR3 is 15 residues. Germline-derived CDR1 and CDR2 are SGDLS and YYNGEE. The CDR3 DNA is TGTGCCAGCAGCGAGCGACAGGGGGCCACGTACGAGCAGTACTTC. Its protein product is CASSERQGATYEQYF.

The chain employs TRBV20-1 and TRBJ1-1, with no clear D. The CDR3 runs 11 residues. Germline loops: CDR1 DFQATT, CDR2 SNEGSKA (reference sequence). DNA for the CDR3: TGCAGCTACCGGGGGAACACTGAAGCTTTCTTT. It specifies CSYRGNTEAFF.

The chain links TRBV7-2 to TRBJ2-2; 9 bases agree with TRBD2. Trimming removed 4 bases from V and 3 bases from J; junction bases left unmatched: 6. Germline-derived CDR1 and CDR2 are SGHTA and FQGNSA. This CDR3 region has 16 residues. CDR3 DNA: TGTGCCAGCAGCTCCTTAGCGGGAGCCCACACCGGGGAGCTGTTTTTT. The encoded protein is CASSSLAGAHTGELFF.

This clone has only one observation. V and J are TRBV7-7 and TRBJ2-1; the match to TRBD2 covers 11 bases. The CDR3 runs 15 residues. Germline-derived CDR1 and CDR2 are SSHAT and FNYEAQ (reference sequence). V trimming: 3 bases; J trimming: 4 bases; junction bases outside the gene matches: 2. The CDR3 region is CASSFGTSGYNEQFF. The CDR3 nucleotides are TGTGCCAGCAGCTTTGGGACTAGCGGATACAATGAGCAGTTCTTC.

For the CDR3, the DNA is TGCGCCAGCAGCTCCACAGGGGGCGGGACCGGGGAGCTGTTTTTT. This encodes CASSSTGGGTGELFF. J is TRBJ2-2 and V is TRBV5-1; 9 bases are shared with TRBD1. The CDR3 contains 15 residues. Germline V gives CDR1 SGHRS, CDR2 YFSETQ. The junction had 5 bases not matched to a gene; V was cut back by 3 bases and J by 5 bases.

The V gene is TRBV19, the J gene TRBJ2-2, with 9 bases aligning to TRBD2. V lost 4 bases to trimming and J lost 0 bases; unmatched junction nucleotides: 3. Germline lookup yields CDR1 LNHDA and CDR2 SQIVND (reference sequence). CDR3 length: 16 residues. Here the CDR3 reads CASSTLAGTNTGELFF. The CDR3 region has the DNA TGTGCCAGTAGTACTCTAGCGGGGACGAACACCGGGGAGCTGTTTTTT.

This chain uses TRBV19 with TRBJ2-2; 9 nucleotides agree with TRBD1. The CDR3 contains 15 residues. Trimming cost V 7 bases and J 6 bases; bases outside gene matches: 9. The germline gives CDR1 LNHDA, CDR2 SQIVND (reference sequence). The CDR3 DNA reads as TGTGCCAGTACCCAGGGGACAGGGATCGCCGGGGAGCTGTTTTTT. This sequence encodes CASTQGTGIAGELFF.

This clone was recorded a few times. The chain couples TRBV7-9 to TRBJ2-1; D perhaps matches TRBD1 (6 bases). Trimming stripped 1 base from V and 6 bases from J, with 16 bases between. This CDR3 is 16 amino acids long. Germline assignment: CDR1 SEHNR and CDR2 FQNEAQ (reference sequence). The CDR3, as DNA: TGTGCCAGCAGCTTAGTGCTGGCAGGGGACCTCAATGAGCAGTTCTTC. It encodes CASSLVLAGDLNEQFF.

The V gene is TRBV2, the J gene TRBJ2-1; no reliable D call. V dropped 6 bases and J dropped 9 bases, with 15 bases sitting between them. This CDR3 spans 13 amino acids. Germline lookup yields CDR1 SNHLY and CDR2 FYNNEI. The CDR3 loop is CASRIENSGEQFF. The DNA of the CDR3 is TGTGCCAGCAGAATAGAAAATAGTGGTGAGCAGTTCTTC.

CDR3 sequence: CASSLVGQLNSGNTIYF. The CDR3 DNA sequence: TGTGCCAGCAGCTTAGTCGGACAGCTTAACTCTGGAAACACCATATATTTT. The rearrangement joins TRBV7-9 to TRBJ1-3, with a tentative D call TRBD1 (6 bases). The V end lost 1 base, the J end lost 0 bases, and 13 bases lay between the germline ends. CDR1 SEHNR and CDR2 FQNEAQ come from the germline V gene (reference sequence). The CDR3 length is 17 residues.

The chain has TRBV6-5 and TRBJ1-1, with D unresolved. The germline V and J ends were trimmed by 6 bases and 0 bases, with 8 bases remaining between them. Germline V gene data show CDR1 as MNHEY and CDR2 as SVGAGI. The CDR3 consists of 13 residues. The DNA for the CDR3 is TGTGCCAGCAGGCCGACCCTGAACACTGAAGCTTTCTTT. It yields the protein CASRPTLNTEAFF.

This clone was recorded once. The chain has TRBV4-2 and TRBJ1-2; 8 bases agree with TRBD1. The V and J ends lost 2 bases and 8 bases, in that order; junction bases with no gene match: 7. Germline V gives CDR1 LGHNA, CDR2 YNFKEQ. This CDR3 has 14 residues. CDR3 nucleotides: TGTGCCAGCAGCCAAACCGACAGGGGAGACGGCTACACCTTC. Translation gives CASSQTDRGDGYTF.

This clone turned up a few times. The CDR3 DNA reads TGTGCCAGCAGCTCAGGGATGAACACTGAAGCTTTCTTT. Translated, it gives CASSSGMNTEAFF. The V gene is TRBV28, the J gene TRBJ1-1; D possibly corresponds to TRBD1 (5 bases). Germline V gives CDR1 MDHEN, CDR2 SYDVKM. This CDR3 has 13 residues. Deletions cut 6 bases from V and 0 bases from J, with 8 bases between.

V and J are TRBV11-2 and TRBJ2-1; D remains ambiguous. The CDR3 covers 17 residues. Trimming left V 3 bases short and J 0 bases short, with 15 bases between. Germline CDR1 and CDR2: SGHAT and FQNNGV. The DNA of the CDR3 is TGTGCCAGCAGCTTTGTCCTAGTCAGTTACTCCTACAATGAGCAGTTCTTC. This codes for CASSFVLVSYSYNEQFF.

V gene TRBV7-2 combines with J gene TRBJ1-2; D unclear. Trimming took 3 bases from V and 4 from J, leaving 3 bases between them. This CDR3 has 11 amino acids. CDR1 SGHTA and CDR2 FQGNSA come from the germline V gene. In DNA, the CDR3 is TGTGCCAGCAGCTTTTTCTATGGCTACACCTTC. Its translation is CASSFFYGYTF.

The V call is TRBV18, the J call TRBJ2-5, with D possibly TRBD2 on 5 matching bases. This CDR3 spans 13 amino acids. V dropped 6 bases and J dropped 5 bases, with 13 bases sitting between them. Germline V gene sequence: CDR1 KGHSH, CDR2 LQKENI. The CDR3 DNA reads TGTGCCAGCTCGTCGGGAACGGCGGAGACCCAGTACTTC. Residues: CASSSGTAETQYF.

The chain joins TRBV5-6 to TRBJ2-5, with D possibly matching TRBD1 (6 bases). Trimming took off 5 bases at V and 0 bases at J, with 8 bases between the two ends. The CDR3 spans 13 residues. Germline lookup yields CDR1 SGHDT and CDR2 YYEEEE. The CDR3 loop is CASSRTDQETQYF. For the CDR3, the DNA is TGTGCCAGCAGTCGGACAGACCAAGAGACCCAGTACTTC.